This is a list of T cell receptor beta chains from one sample in a study of shared clonotypes between healthy human individuals. Assay used: immunoSEQ multiplex PCR; TCRdb lists only in-frame clones, some missing. The sample yields roughly 1,600,000 clones, 98% to 99% seen once. Sequenced material: naive CD4+ T cells sorted from blood. These receptors all stem from a man younger than 40 in good health. Each CDR3 is given with its conserved first and last residue. The order of the fields is D gene, J gene, V gene, clone size, CDR3 protein, CDR3 DNA. A D gene is named only where the DNA matches it firmly. Some rows mark clone size as missing; the rest say once, few, many or name a class of expanded clone.

TRBD1	TRBJ1-5	TRBV30	.	CAWAGGVNQPQHF	TGTGCCTGGGCAGGGGGCGTTAATCAGCCCCAGCATTTT
TRBD2	TRBJ2-1	TRBV6-4	.	CASSEYSGSLRNEQFF	TGTGCCAGCAGTGAATATAGCGGGAGTCTACGCAATGAGCAGTTCTTC
.	TRBJ2-7	TRBV7-9	.	CASSLQSGLPYEQYF	TGTGCCAGCAGCTTACAGAGTGGGTTGCCCTACGAGCAGTACTTC
.	TRBJ2-7	TRBV10-2	.	CASGNYEQYF	TGCGCCAGCGGAAACTACGAGCAGTACTTC
.	TRBJ2-3	TRBV20-1	once	CSAILGDTQYF	TGCAGTGCTATTTTGGGAGATACGCAGTATTTT
.	TRBJ1-1	TRBV20-1	.	CSARRGEAFF	TGCAGTGCGCGGCGGGGGGAAGCTTTCTTT
.	TRBJ2-6	TRBV11-2	.	CASSLEVRGWGAGANVLTF	TGTGCCAGCAGCTTAGAGGTCCGAGGGTGGGGCGCTGGGGCCAACGTCCTGACTTTC
TRBD1	TRBJ1-2	TRBV6-6	.	CATNRGLYGYTF	TGTGCCACTAACAGGGGTCTCTATGGCTACACCTTC
TRBD1	TRBJ2-7	TRBV10-1	.	CASRATGESGEQYF	TGCGCCAGCAGGGCAACAGGGGAGTCCGGCGAGCAGTACTTC
.	TRBJ1-5	TRBV6-5	.	CASSYSTGQPQHF	TGTGCCAGCAGTTACTCGACCGGCCAGCCCCAGCATTTT
.	TRBJ1-1	TRBV5-1	once	CASSPYTGLNTEAFF	TGCGCCAGCAGCCCATACACCGGTCTGAACACTGAAGCTTTCTTT
.	TRBJ1-5	TRBV5-1	.	CASSPFGLGNQPQHF	TGCGCCAGCAGCCCGTTCGGGCTTGGGAATCAGCCCCAGCATTTT
TRBD2	TRBJ2-1	TRBV15	once	CATSGVRERGNEQFF	TGTGCCACCAGCGGGGTGCGGGAGCGTGGCAATGAGCAGTTCTTC
TRBD1	TRBJ1-4	TRBV7-8	.	CASSSRQGNEKLFF	TGTGCCAGCAGCTCAAGACAGGGTAATGAAAAACTGTTTTTT
.	TRBJ2-7	TRBV6-1	.	CQTTGPHEQYF	TGCCAGACGACAGGTCCTCACGAGCAGTACTTC
TRBD2	TRBJ2-1	TRBV5-1	once	CASSFSLAGGPNEQFF	TGCGCCAGCAGCTTTAGTCTAGCGGGAGGGCCGAATGAGCAGTTCTTC
.	TRBJ2-7	TRBV18	.	CASSQTYEQYF	TGTGCCAGCTCACAAACGTACGAGCAGTACTTC
.	TRBJ1-4	TRBV5-4	.	CASSFQKATSNEKLFF	TGTGCCAGCAGCTTCCAGAAGGCGACCTCTAATGAAAAACTGTTTTTT
.	TRBJ2-4	TRBV2	.	CASSAQGPKNIQYF	TGTGCCAGCAGCGCACAGGGCCCCAAAAACATTCAGTACTTC
.	TRBJ2-7	TRBV14	.	CASSPDRFYEQYF	TGTGCCAGCAGCCCGGACAGATTCTACGAGCAGTACTTC
.	TRBJ2-7	TRBV11-1	.	CASSLRLANYEQYF	TGTGCCAGCAGCTTGAGGCTAGCGAACTACGAGCAGTACTTC
TRBD2	TRBJ2-7	TRBV5-1	.	CASSSAPAREGYEQYF	TGCGCCAGCAGCTCGGCGCCTGCGCGGGAGGGCTACGAGCAGTACTTC
TRBD2	TRBJ2-7	TRBV5-4	.	CASSPSGALEQYF	TGTGCCAGCAGCCCCAGCGGGGCGTTAGAGCAGTACTTC
TRBD1	TRBJ2-7	TRBV19	.	CASSQLPGQGAYEQYF	TGTGCCAGTAGTCAACTCCCGGGACAGGGGGCCTACGAGCAGTACTTC
.	TRBJ1-1	TRBV20-1	.	CSAVVNAEAFF	TGCAGTGCGGTGGTAAATGCTGAAGCTTTCTTT
TRBD2	TRBJ2-7	TRBV5-1	.	CASSLKGTSGLEQYF	TGCGCCAGCAGCTTGAAAGGGACTAGCGGACTCGAGCAGTACTTC
.	TRBJ2-7	TRBV10-3	.	CATGLSYEQYF	TGTGCCACCGGGCTCTCCTACGAGCAGTACTTC
.	TRBJ1-1	TRBV6-6	.	CASSYSTGEAFF	TGTGCCAGCAGTTACTCAACAGGAGAAGCTTTCTTT
.	TRBJ2-3	TRBV25-1	.	CASSELRDTMGYTDTQYF	TGTGCCAGCAGTGAATTGCGGGACACCATGGGCTACACAGATACGCAGTATTTT
TRBD2	TRBJ2-7	TRBV15	.	CATSRDLAGGGEQYF	TGTGCCACCAGCAGAGACCTAGCGGGAGGAGGGGAGCAGTACTTC
.	TRBJ1-3	TRBV18	once	CASSPGSSTGNTIYF	TGTGCCAGCTCCCCGGGGTCGTCGACTGGAAACACCATATATTTT
TRBD2	TRBJ2-1	TRBV10-3	.	CAITGQREYNEQFF	TGTGCCATCACGGGCCAGCGGGAGTACAATGAGCAGTTCTTC
.	TRBJ1-5	TRBV21-1	.	CASSPFLPGLSSYSNQPQHF	TGTGCCAGCAGCCCATTCCTACCGGGACTTTCGTCTTATAGCAATCAGCCCCAGCATTTT
.	TRBJ2-7	TRBV4-3	.	CASSRVYRDEQYF	TGCGCCAGCAGTCGAGTCTACAGGGACGAGCAGTACTTC
.	TRBJ2-1	TRBV19	.	CASSIDLYEQFF	TGTGCCAGTAGTATAGATCTCTATGAGCAGTTCTTC
TRBD2	TRBJ2-3	TRBV5-1	.	CASSLVRSASGSTDTQYF	TGCGCCAGCAGCTTGGTAAGGTCGGCTAGCGGAAGCACAGATACGCAGTATTTT
.	TRBJ2-1	TRBV9	.	CASSVEGRNNEQFF	TGTGCCAGCAGCGTAGAGGGCAGGAACAATGAGCAGTTCTTC
.	TRBJ2-2	TRBV5-1	.	CASSLAPQGSGELFF	TGCGCCAGCAGTCTGGCCCCCCAAGGATCCGGGGAGCTGTTTTTT
TRBD1	TRBJ1-2	TRBV10-3	.	CAISRDRGQDYGYTF	TGTGCCATCAGCCGGGACAGGGGGCAGGACTATGGCTACACCTTC
.	TRBJ2-3	TRBV29-1	.	CSVGPGQSTDTQYF	TGCAGCGTGGGTCCGGGACAAAGCACAGATACGCAGTATTTT
.	TRBJ2-5	TRBV7-9	.	CASSFKETQYF	TGTGCCAGCAGTTTCAAAGAGACCCAGTACTTC
TRBD1	TRBJ2-2	TRBV15	.	CATSRGGGSGGELFF	TGTGCCACCAGCAGAGGAGGGGGCAGCGGCGGGGAGCTGTTTTTT
.	TRBJ2-7	TRBV6-1	.	CASRWQSSSYEQYF	TGTGCCAGCAGGTGGCAGTCCTCCTCCTACGAGCAGTACTTC
.	TRBJ2-2	TRBV7-9	once	CASSLVTSFTGELFF	TGTGCCAGCAGCTTAGTTACTAGCTTTACCGGGGAGCTGTTTTTT
.	TRBJ2-1	TRBV7-2	.	CASSLSPQVYNEQFF	TGTGCCAGCAGCTTAAGTCCTCAGGTTTACAATGAGCAGTTCTTC